This TCR beta chain was documented in a study of PD-L1 blockade in urothelial cancer. CDR3 length equals 16 residues. Germline values: CDR1 MDHEN, CDR2 SYDVKM. The V end was cut by 4 bases, the J end by 7 bases, with 23 bases between. This clone was seen just once. Quantification of FFPE tumor DNA relied on amplified housekeeping genes. Profiling relied on immunoSEQ multiplex PCR, and the TCRdb table lists in-frame clones only, not all of them. The profile shows about 35,000 clones, 36% of them singletons. Sequenced here: tumor tissue, sampled before atezolizumab (anti-PD-L1) treatment. The clonotype was recovered from a man between 60 and 70 years old with urothelial cancer. This chain connects TRBV28 to TRBJ2-7; D is perhaps TRBD1 (8 bases). The CDR3 DNA is TGTGCCAGCAGTTCTCCCTCAGGGGGCCAGGGAGGGGAGCAGTACTTC. Encoded protein: CASSSPSGGQGGEQYF.